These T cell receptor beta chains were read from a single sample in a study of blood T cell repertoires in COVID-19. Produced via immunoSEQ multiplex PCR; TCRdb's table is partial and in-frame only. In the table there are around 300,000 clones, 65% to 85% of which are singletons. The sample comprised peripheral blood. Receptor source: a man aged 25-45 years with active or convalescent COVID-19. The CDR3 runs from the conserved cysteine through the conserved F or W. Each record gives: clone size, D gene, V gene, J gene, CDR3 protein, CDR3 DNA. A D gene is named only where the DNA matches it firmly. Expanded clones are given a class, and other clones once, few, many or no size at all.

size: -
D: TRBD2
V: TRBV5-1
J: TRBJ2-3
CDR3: CASSLGASGGATDTQYF
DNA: TGCGCCAGCAGCTTGGGCGCCAGCGGGGGGGCCACAGATACGCAGTATTTT

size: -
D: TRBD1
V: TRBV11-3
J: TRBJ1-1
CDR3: CASSSDRTGRGNTEAFF
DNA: TGTGCCAGCAGCTCCGACCGGACAGGGAGGGGGAACACTGAAGCTTTCTTT

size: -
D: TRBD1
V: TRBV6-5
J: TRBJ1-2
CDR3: CASITTGAYGYTF
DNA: TGTGCCAGCATTACGACAGGGGCCTATGGCTACACCTTC

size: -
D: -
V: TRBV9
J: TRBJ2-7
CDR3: CASSVGDKSSYEQYF
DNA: TGTGCCAGCAGCGTAGGGGACAAGAGCTCCTACGAGCAGTACTTC

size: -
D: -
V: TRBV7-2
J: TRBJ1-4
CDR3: CASSPDRLATNEKLFF
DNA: TGTGCCAGCAGCCCCGACAGGCTAGCAACTAATGAAAAACTGTTTTTT

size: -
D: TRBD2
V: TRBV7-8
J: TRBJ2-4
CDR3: CASSPVSGGLGNIQYF
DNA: TGTGCCAGCAGCCCCGTGAGCGGGGGCCTGGGAAACATTCAGTACTTC

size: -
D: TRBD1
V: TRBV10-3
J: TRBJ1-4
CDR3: CAIGASGGESEKLFF
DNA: TGTGCCATCGGCGCCTCAGGGGGCGAAAGTGAAAAACTGTTTTTT

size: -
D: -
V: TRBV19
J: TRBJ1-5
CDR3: CASSTGRDQPQHF
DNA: TGTGCCAGTAGTACCGGGCGGGATCAGCCCCAGCATTTT

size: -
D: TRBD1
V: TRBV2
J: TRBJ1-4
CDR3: CASSRDRENEKLFF
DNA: TGTGCCAGCAGTAGGGACAGGGAAAATGAAAAACTGTTTTTT

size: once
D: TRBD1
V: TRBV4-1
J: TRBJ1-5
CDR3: CASSQFQGDNQPQHF
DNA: TGCGCCAGCAGCCAGTTTCAGGGGGACAATCAGCCCCAGCATTTT